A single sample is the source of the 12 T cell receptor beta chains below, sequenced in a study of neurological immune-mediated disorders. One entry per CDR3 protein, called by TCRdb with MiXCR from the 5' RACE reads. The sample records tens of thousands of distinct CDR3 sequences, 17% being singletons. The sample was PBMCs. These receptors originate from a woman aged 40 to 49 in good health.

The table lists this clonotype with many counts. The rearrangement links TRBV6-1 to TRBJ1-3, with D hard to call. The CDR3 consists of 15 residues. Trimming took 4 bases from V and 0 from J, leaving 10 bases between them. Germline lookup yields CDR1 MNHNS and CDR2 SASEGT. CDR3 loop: CASSVSWSSGNTIYF. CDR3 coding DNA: TGTGCCAGCAGTGTTTCTTGGAGCTCTGGAAACACCATATATTTT.

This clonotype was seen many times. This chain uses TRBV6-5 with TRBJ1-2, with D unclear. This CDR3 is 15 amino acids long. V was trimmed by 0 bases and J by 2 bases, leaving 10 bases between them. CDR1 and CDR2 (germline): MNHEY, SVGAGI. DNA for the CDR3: TGTGCCAGCAGTTACTCTGCAGCTCCAAACTATGGCTACACCTTC. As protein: CASSYSAAPNYGYTF.

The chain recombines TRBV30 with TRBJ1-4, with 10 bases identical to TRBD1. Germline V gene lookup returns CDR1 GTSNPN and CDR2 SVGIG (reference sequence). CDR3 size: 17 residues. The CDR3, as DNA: TGTGCGTGGGGGACAGGGGCCCGAACGATAAATAATGAAAAACTGTTTTTT. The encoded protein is CAWGTGARTINNEKLFF. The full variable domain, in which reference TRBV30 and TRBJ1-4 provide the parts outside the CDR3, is SQTIHQWPATLVQPVGSPLSLECTVEGTSNPNLYWYRQAAGRGLQLLFYSVGIGQISSEVPQNLSASRPQDRQFILSSKKLLLSDSGFYLCAWGTGARTINNEKLFFGSGTQLSVL.

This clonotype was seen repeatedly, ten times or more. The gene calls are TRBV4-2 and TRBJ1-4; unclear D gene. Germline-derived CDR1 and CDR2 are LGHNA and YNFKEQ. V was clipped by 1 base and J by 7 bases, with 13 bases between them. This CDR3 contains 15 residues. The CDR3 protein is CASSQAAGMGEKLFF. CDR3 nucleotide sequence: TGTGCCAGCAGCCAAGCCGCGGGGATGGGTGAAAAACTGTTTTTT.

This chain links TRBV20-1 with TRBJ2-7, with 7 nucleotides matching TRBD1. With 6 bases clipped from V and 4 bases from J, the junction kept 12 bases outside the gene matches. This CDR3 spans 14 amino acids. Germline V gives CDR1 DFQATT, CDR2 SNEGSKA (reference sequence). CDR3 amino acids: CSAEAMTGFYEQYF. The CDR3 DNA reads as TGCAGTGCCGAAGCCATGACAGGGTTTTACGAGCAGTACTTC.

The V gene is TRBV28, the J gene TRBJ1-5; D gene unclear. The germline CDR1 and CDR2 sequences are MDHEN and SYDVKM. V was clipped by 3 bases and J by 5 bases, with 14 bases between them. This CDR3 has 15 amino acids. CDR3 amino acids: CASSFRLRNYQPQHF. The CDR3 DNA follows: TGTGCCAGCAGTTTTCGGCTCAGAAACTATCAGCCCCAGCATTTT.

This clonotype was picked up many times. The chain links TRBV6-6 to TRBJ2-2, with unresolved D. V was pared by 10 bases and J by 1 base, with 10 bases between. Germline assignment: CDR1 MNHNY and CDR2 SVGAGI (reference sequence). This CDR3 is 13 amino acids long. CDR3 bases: TGTGCCACCTCAAGGCAGAACACCGGGGAGCTGTTTTTT. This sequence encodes CATSRQNTGELFF.

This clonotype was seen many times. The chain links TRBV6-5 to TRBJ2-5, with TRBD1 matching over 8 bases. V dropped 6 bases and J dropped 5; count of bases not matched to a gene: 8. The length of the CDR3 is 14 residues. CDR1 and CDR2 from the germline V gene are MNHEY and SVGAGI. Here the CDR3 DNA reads TGTGCCAGCAGCCCACGGACAGGGCTGGAGACCCAGTACTTC. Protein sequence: CASSPRTGLETQYF.

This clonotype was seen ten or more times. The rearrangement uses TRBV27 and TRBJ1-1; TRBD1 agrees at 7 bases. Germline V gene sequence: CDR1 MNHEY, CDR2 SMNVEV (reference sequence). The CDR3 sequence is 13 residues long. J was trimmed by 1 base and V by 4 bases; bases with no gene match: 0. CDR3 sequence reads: CASSWTGNTEAFF. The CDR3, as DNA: TGTGCCAGCAGTTGGACAGGGAACACTGAAGCTTTCTTT.

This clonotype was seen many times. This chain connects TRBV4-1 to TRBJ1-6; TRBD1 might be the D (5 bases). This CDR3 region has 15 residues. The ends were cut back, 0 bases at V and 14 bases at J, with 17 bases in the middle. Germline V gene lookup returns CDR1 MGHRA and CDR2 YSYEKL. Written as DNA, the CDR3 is TGCGCCAGCAGCCAAGATTCCCAGGGTGGAATGACCCTCCACTTT. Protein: CASSQDSQGGMTLHF.

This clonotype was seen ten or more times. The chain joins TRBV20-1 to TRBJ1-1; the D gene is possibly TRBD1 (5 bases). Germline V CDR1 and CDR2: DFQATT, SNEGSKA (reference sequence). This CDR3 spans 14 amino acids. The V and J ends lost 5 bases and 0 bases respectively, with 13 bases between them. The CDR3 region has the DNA TGCAGTGCTCCCCGGGACCGGTTGAACACTGAAGCTTTCTTT. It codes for CSAPRDRLNTEAFF.

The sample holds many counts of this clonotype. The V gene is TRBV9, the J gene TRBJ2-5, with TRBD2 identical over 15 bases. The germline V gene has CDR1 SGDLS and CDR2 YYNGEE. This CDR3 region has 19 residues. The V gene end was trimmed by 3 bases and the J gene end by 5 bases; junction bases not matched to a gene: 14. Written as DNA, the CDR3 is TGTGCCAGCAGCGGGCCCGACGGGGGACTAGCGGGGGGCAGTGAGACCCAGTACTTC. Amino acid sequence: CASSGPDGGLAGGSETQYF.